A single sample is the source of the 4 T cell receptor beta chains below, sequenced in a study of response to subunit inactivated influenza vaccine. From the RT-PCR reads, TCRdb called clonotypes with MiXCR, one entry per CDR3 protein. This table holds around 180,000 distinct CDR3 sequences, approximately 9.2% found once. This specimen was non-naive T cells sorted from PBMCs, taken on the day of vaccination. Receptor source: a man aged 50-59 years who received an inactivated influenza vaccine.

This clonotype was observed at least ten times. The rearrangement uses TRBV4-1 and TRBJ2-4, with unresolved D. Looked up from germline, CDR1 is MGHRA and CDR2 is YSYEKL. This CDR3 region has 16 residues. With 1 base removed from V and 2 bases from J, the gap between germline ends came to 12 bases. The CDR3 is CASSQGPGVSKNIQYF. In nucleotides, the CDR3 is TGCGCCAGCAGCCAAGGTCCCGGCGTATCCAAAAACATTCAGTACTTC.

This chain links TRBV7-2 with TRBJ2-2; D call uncertain. This CDR3 is built from 14 residues. Germline lookup yields CDR1 SGHTA and CDR2 FQGNSA. V was clipped by 6 bases and J by 5 bases, with 13 bases between them. The CDR3 loop reads CASRAGPRTGELFF. The CDR3 nucleotides read TGTGCCAGCAGAGCAGGTCCTCGGACCGGGGAGCTGTTTTTT.

This clonotype was counted ten times or more. The CDR3 nucleotides are TGTGCCAGCAGCCAGGCTGGGTGGGGCACTGAAGCTTTCTTT. The encoded protein is CASSQAGWGTEAFF. This chain uses TRBV14 with TRBJ1-1; no clear D gene. Trimming stripped 3 bases from V and 4 bases from J, with 12 bases between. The CDR3 is 14 residues long. Germline V gene data show CDR1 as SGHDN and CDR2 as FVKESK.

This clonotype was picked up many times. The chain recombines TRBV12-3 or TRBV12-4 with TRBJ1-6; the D gene is possibly TRBD1 (5 bases). Deletions cut 1 base from V and 9 bases from J, with 10 bases between. The CDR3 runs to 14 residues. The CDR3 sequence is CASSLVRGSSPLHF. The CDR3 nucleotides read TGTGCCAGCAGTTTAGTTCGGGGGAGTTCACCCCTCCACTTT.